This T cell receptor (beta chain) originates from a study of shared clonotypes between healthy human individuals. Study as a whole: Per donor, three plates held CD4 naive cells, three held CD4 memory, two held CD8 naive and one held CD8 memory.

Per the germline V gene, CDR1 is MNHEY and CDR2 is SMNVEV (reference sequence). The CDR3 covers 14 residues. The junction had 7 bases not matched to a gene; V was cut back by 7 bases and J by 9 bases. Each cell subset's genomic DNA was divided evenly among several immunoSEQ plates. Using immunoSEQ multiplex PCR, the repertoire was profiled, and TCRdb retains in-frame clones only, with some absent. The sample carries roughly 1,800,000 clones, roughly 95% recorded once. CD45RO negativity and positive selection for CCR7 defined naive CD8 cells, a population that excluded terminally differentiated effector memory CD45RA+ cells. Donors were healthy HIV-negative adults without recently reported acute infections or vaccinations. All the donors were Caucasian adults who lived in Nashville, Tennessee.

Sequencing was done on a sample of naive CD8+ T cells sorted from blood. The sequence derives from a man aged 18 to 30 in good health. The rearrangement joins TRBV27 to TRBJ1-6, with 9 positions matching TRBD1. CDR3 sequence: CASNIQGAGSPLHF. The CDR3 DNA sequence: TGTGCCAGCAACATACAGGGGGCAGGTTCACCCCTCCACTTT.